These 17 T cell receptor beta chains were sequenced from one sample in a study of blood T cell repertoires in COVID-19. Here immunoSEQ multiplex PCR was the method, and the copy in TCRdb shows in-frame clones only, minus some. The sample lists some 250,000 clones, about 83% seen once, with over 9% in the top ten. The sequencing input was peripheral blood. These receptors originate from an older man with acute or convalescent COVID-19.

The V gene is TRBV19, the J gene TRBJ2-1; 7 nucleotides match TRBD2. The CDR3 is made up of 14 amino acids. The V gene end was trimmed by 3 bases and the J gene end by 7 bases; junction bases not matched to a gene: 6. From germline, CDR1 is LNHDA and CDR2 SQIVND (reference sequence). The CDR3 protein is CASSMGGARNEQFF. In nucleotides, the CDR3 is TGTGCCAGTAGTATGGGAGGGGCCCGAAATGAGCAGTTCTTC. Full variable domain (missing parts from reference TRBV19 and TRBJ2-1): DGGITQSPKYLFRKEGQNVTLSCEQNLNHDAMYWYRQDPGQGLRLIYYSQIVNDFQKGDIAEGYSVSREKKESFPLTVTSAQKNPTAFYLCASSMGGARNEQFFGPGTRLTVL.

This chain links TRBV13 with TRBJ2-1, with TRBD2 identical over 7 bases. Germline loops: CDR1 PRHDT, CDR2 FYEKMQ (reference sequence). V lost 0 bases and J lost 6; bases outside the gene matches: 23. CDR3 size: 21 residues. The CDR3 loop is CASSLGPLLLAGVPMGNEQFF. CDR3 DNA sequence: TGTGCCAGCAGCTTAGGCCCCCTCCTACTTGCGGGAGTCCCCATGGGCAATGAGCAGTTCTTC.

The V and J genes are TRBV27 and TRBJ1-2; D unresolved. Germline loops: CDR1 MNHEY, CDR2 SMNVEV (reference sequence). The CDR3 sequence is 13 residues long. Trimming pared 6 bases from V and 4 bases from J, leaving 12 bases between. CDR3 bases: TGTGCCAGCAGCGGGTATCCTGGCTATGGCTACACCTTC. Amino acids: CASSGYPGYGYTF.

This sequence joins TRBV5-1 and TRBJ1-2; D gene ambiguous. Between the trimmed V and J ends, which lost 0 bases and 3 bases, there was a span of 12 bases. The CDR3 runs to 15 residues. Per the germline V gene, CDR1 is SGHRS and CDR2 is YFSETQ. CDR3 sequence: CASSLGRAPYYGYTF. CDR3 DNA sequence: TGCGCCAGCAGCTTGGGGAGGGCCCCGTACTATGGCTACACCTTC.

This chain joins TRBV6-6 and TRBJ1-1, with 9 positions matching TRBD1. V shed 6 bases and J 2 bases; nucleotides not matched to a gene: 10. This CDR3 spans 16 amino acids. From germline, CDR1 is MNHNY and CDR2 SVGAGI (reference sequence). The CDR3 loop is CASRTQGARANTEAFF. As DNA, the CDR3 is TGTGCCAGCAGGACACAGGGGGCGCGGGCCAACACTGAAGCTTTCTTT.

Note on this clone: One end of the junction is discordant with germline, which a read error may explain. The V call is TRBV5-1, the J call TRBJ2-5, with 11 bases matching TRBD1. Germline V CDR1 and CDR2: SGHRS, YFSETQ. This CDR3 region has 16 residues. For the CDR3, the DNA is TGCGCCAGCAGGTTGGGACAGGGGGTGGGTCAAGAGACCCAGTACTTC. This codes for CASRLGQGVGQETQYF.

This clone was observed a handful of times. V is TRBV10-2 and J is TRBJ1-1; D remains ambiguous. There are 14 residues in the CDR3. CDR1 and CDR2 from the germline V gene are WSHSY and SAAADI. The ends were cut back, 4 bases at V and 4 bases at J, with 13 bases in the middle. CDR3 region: CASSVGLLATEAFF. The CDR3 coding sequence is TGCGCCAGCAGTGTGGGCCTCCTGGCCACTGAAGCTTTCTTT.

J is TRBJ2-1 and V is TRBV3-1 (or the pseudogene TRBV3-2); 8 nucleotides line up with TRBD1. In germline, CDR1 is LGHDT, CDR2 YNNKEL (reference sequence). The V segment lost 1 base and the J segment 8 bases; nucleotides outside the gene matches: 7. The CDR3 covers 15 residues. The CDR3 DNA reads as TGTGCCAGCAGCCAAGGCCCCGGACAGGGCTATGAGCAGTTCTTC. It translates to CASSQGPGQGYEQFF.

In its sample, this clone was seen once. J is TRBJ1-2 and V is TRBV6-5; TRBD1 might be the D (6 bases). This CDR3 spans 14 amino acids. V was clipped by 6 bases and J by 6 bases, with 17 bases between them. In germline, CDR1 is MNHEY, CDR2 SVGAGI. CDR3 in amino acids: CASSLTGPPHGYTF. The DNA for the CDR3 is TGTGCCAGCAGCCTGACAGGCCCTCCCCATGGCTACACCTTC.

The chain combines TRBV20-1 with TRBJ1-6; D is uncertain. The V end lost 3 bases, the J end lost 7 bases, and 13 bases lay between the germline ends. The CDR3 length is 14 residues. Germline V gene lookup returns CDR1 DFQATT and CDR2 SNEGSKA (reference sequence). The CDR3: CSASRGPVNSPLHF. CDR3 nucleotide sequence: TGCAGTGCTAGTCGAGGGCCAGTAAATTCACCCCTCCACTTT.

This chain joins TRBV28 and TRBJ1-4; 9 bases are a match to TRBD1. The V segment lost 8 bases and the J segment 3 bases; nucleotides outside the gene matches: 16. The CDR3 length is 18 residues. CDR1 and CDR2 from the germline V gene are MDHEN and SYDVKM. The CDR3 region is CASGQVQGARPPNEKLFF. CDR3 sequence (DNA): TGTGCCAGCGGGCAAGTACAGGGGGCAAGGCCCCCTAATGAAAAACTGTTTTTT. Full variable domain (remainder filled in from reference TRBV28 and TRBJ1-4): DVKVTQSSRYLVKRTGEKVFLECVQDMDHENMFWYRQDPGLGLRLIYFSYDVKMKEKGDIPEGYSVSREKKERFSLILESASTNQTSMYLCASGQVQGARPPNEKLFFGSGTQLSVL.

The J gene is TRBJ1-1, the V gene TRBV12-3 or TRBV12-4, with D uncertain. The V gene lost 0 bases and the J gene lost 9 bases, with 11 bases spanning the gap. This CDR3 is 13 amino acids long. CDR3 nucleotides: TGTGCCAGCAGTTTAGCGCCCAGAATTAAAGCTTTCTTT. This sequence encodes CASSLAPRIKAFF.

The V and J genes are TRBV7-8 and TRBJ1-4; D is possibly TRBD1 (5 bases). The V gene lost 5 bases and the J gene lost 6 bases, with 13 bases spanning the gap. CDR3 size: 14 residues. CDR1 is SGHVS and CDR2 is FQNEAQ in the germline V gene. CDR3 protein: CASSRDWGDEKLFF. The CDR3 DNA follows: TGTGCCAGCAGCCGAGATTGGGGGGATGAAAAACTGTTTTTT.

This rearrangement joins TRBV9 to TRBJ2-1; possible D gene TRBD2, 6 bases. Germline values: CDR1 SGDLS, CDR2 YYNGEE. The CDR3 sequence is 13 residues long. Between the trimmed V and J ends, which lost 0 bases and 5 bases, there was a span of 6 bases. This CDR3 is CASSVGTNNEQFF. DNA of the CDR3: TGTGCCAGCAGCGTAGGGACTAACAATGAGCAGTTCTTC.

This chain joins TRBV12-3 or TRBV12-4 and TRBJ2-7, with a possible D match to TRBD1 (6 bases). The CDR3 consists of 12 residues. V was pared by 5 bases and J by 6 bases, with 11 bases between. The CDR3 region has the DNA TGTGCCAGCAGTATCTCGACAGGCGAGCAGTACTTC. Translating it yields CASSISTGEQYF.

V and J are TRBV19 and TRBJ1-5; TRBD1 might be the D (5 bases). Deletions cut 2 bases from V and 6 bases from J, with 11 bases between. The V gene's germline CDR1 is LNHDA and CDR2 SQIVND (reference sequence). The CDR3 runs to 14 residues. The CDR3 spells CASSIQGPGQPQHF. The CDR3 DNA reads TGTGCCAGTAGTATACAGGGTCCGGGTCAGCCCCAGCATTTT.

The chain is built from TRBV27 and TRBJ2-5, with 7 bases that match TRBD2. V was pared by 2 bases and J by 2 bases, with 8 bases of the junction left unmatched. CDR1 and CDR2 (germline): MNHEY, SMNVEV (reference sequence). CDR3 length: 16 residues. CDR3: CASSLKGRGRQETQYF. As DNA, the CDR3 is TGTGCCAGCAGTTTAAAGGGGAGGGGTAGACAAGAGACCCAGTACTTC.